These 30 T cell receptor beta chains were all obtained from the same sample, sequenced in a study of T cell changes during pregnancy in multiple sclerosis. Produced via immunoSEQ multiplex PCR; TCRdb's table is partial and in-frame only. The sample comprises about 96,000 clones, almost 95% of which are singletons, and roughly 3% rests with the top ten. The sample here was peripheral blood, taken in the first trimester of pregnancy. These receptors were taken from a female donor with multiple sclerosis, enrolled in a pregnancy study.

The rearrangement joins TRBV19 to TRBJ2-1; TRBD2 is a possible D gene (5 bases). Germline CDR1 LNHDA, CDR2 SQIVND (reference sequence). This CDR3 spans 14 amino acids. Trimming stripped 5 bases from V and 7 bases from J, with 15 bases between. The DNA of the CDR3 is TGTGCCAGTAGTGTCCGACTGGGCGGGAATGAGCAGTTCTTC. It translates to CASSVRLGGNEQFF.

The gene calls are TRBV4-3 and TRBJ2-1; D perhaps matches TRBD2 (6 bases). Germline-derived CDR1 and CDR2 are LGHNA and YSLEER. V lost 0 bases, J lost 0 bases, and 12 bases lay in between. The length of the CDR3 is 17 residues. Here the CDR3 DNA reads TGCGCCAGCAGCCAAGATCCGCGGGGAAGCTCCTACAATGAGCAGTTCTTC. It translates to CASSQDPRGSSYNEQFF.

This chain connects TRBV7-3 to TRBJ2-7, with TRBD2 matching 7 bases. V lost 5 bases, J lost 6 bases, and 10 bases stayed unmatched. CDR1 SGHTA and CDR2 FQGTGA come from the germline V gene. The CDR3 runs to 14 residues. The CDR3 DNA is TGTGCCAGCAGCCCCAAGCGGGGCCCCCTCGAGCAGTACTTC. Residues: CASSPKRGPLEQYF.

V usage is TRBV5-6 and J usage is TRBJ2-7; D possibly corresponds to TRBD1 (5 bases). Per the germline V gene, CDR1 is SGHDT and CDR2 is YYEEEE. The CDR3 spans 15 residues. Trimming shortened V by 1 base and J by 5 bases, and 16 bases separated the two germline ends. The CDR3 loop is CASSLRARVGHEQYF. The CDR3 DNA sequence: TGTGCCAGCAGCTTGCGGGCCAGGGTTGGCCACGAGCAGTACTTC.

The chain links TRBV25-1 to TRBJ2-5; 7 bases fit TRBD1. Germline V gene sequence: CDR1 MGHDK, CDR2 SYGVNS. This CDR3 contains 17 residues. The junction had 19 bases not matched to a gene; V was cut back by 7 bases and J by 5 bases. The CDR3 is CASTGQAGAGAPETQYF. The CDR3 bases are TGTGCCAGCACAGGACAGGCCGGAGCTGGGGCCCCCGAGACCCAGTACTTC.

The J gene is TRBJ2-7, the V gene TRBV6-6; TRBD2 aligns across 13 bases. V trimming: 5 bases; J trimming: 6 bases; junction bases outside the gene matches: 10. The germline V gene encodes CDR1 MNHNY and CDR2 SVGAGI (reference sequence). The CDR3 spans 16 residues. CDR3 sequence reads: CASSTLLAGGPVEQYF. DNA of the CDR3: TGTGCCAGCAGTACACTACTAGCGGGAGGGCCAGTCGAGCAGTACTTC.

V and J are TRBV7-2 and TRBJ1-4; possible D gene TRBD1, 5 bases. CDR1 SGHTA and CDR2 FQGNSA come from the germline V gene. V lost 1 base and J 0 bases, leaving 18 bases between the germline ends. The CDR3 is 19 amino acids. For the CDR3, the DNA is TGTGCCAGCAGCTTAGTCCTTGGGACGGGGGTGGCAACTAATGAAAAACTGTTTTTT. It translates to CASSLVLGTGVATNEKLFF.

The J gene is TRBJ2-7, the V gene TRBV28; weak D call: TRBD2 (6 bases). The germline V gene encodes CDR1 MDHEN and CDR2 SYDVKM. Trimming took 7 bases from V and 5 from J, leaving 21 bases between them. The CDR3 runs 15 residues. This CDR3 is CASTQGAGSAHEQYF. In DNA form, the CDR3 reads TGTGCCAGCACCCAAGGGGCGGGATCTGCCCACGAGCAGTACTTC.

This clone was seen just once. V usage is TRBV6-6 and J usage is TRBJ2-1; D gene uncertain. The CDR3 totals 11 residues. Germline loops: CDR1 MNHNY, CDR2 SVGAGI (reference sequence). Trimming left V 0 bases short and J 15 bases short, with 9 bases between. CDR3 amino acids: CASSYSAPMFF. The CDR3 nucleotides are TGTGCCAGCAGTTACTCGGCCCCGATGTTCTTC.

The chain joins TRBV2 to TRBJ2-5; D gene uncertain. The CDR3 loop spans 15 amino acids. The germline V and J ends were trimmed by 6 bases and 2 bases, with 16 bases remaining between them. The V gene's germline CDR1 is SNHLY and CDR2 FYNNEI. Here the CDR3 DNA reads TGTGCCAGCAGCCTCCTCCGCGGTCCACAAGAGACCCAGTACTTC. It translates to CASSLLRGPQETQYF.

This clone occurred once. The chain has TRBV6-5 and TRBJ2-2; 7 nucleotides align to TRBD1. V lost 0 bases to trimming and J lost 6 bases; unmatched junction nucleotides: 4. The CDR3 loop spans 15 amino acids. Germline V gene sequence: CDR1 MNHEY, CDR2 SVGAGI. The CDR3 bases are TGTGCCAGCAGTTACTCGGGGACAGAGGCCGGGGAGCTGTTTTTT. This encodes CASSYSGTEAGELFF.

The chain carries TRBV5-1 and TRBJ1-4, with 9 bases fitting TRBD1. The CDR3 is 15 residues long. Germline V gene lookup returns CDR1 SGHRS and CDR2 YFSETQ. After removal of 0 bases from V and 4 bases from J, the junction contained 1 base not matched to a gene. The DNA for the CDR3 is TGCGCCAGCAGCTTGGGGGACAGGGATAATGAAAAACTGTTTTTT. Its translation: CASSLGDRDNEKLFF.

J is TRBJ1-1 and V is TRBV6-1; possibly TRBD1 for D (5 bases). V was pared by 0 bases and J by 0 bases, with 11 bases between. From germline, CDR1 is MNHNS and CDR2 SASEGT. This CDR3 has 16 amino acids. The CDR3 loop is CASSEAWGRVNTEAFF. CDR3 in DNA: TGTGCCAGCAGTGAAGCATGGGGCAGGGTGAACACTGAAGCTTTCTTT.

This chain links TRBV6-1 with TRBJ2-7, with 8 nucleotides matching TRBD2. V lost 11 bases, J lost 4 bases, and 10 bases stayed unmatched. CDR1 is MNHNS and CDR2 is SASEGT in the germline V gene. This CDR3 spans 13 amino acids. As DNA, the CDR3 is TGTGCCGTGTCCTGGAGCGGGAGTTACGAGCAGTACTTC. It yields the protein CAVSWSGSYEQYF.

The chain carries TRBV11-2 and TRBJ1-5; D not resolved. V lost 2 bases to trimming and J lost 0 bases, with 11 bases between them. Germline V gene data show CDR1 as SGHAT and CDR2 as FQNNGV. CDR3 length equals 16 residues. The CDR3 here is CASSLNHSPSNQPQHF. In DNA, the CDR3 is TGTGCCAGCAGCTTAAATCATAGCCCTAGCAATCAGCCCCAGCATTTT.

The chain uses TRBV27 and TRBJ2-7, with D possibly matching TRBD2 (5 bases). Germline V gene sequence: CDR1 MNHEY, CDR2 SMNVEV (reference sequence). The ends were cut back, 3 bases at V and 5 bases at J, with 11 bases in the middle. This CDR3 contains 13 residues. The CDR3: CASSFKEGNEQYF. The CDR3, as DNA: TGTGCCAGCAGTTTCAAAGAGGGTAACGAGCAGTACTTC.

The V and J genes are TRBV2 and TRBJ2-7; D is unresolved. CDR1 is SNHLY, CDR2 FYNNEI, per germline. Trimming cost V 4 bases and J 6 bases, with 7 bases left between them. The CDR3 is 11 amino acids. This chain's CDR3 is CASSGRLEQYF. The CDR3 nucleotides read TGTGCCAGCAGTGGTAGACTCGAGCAGTACTTC. Using reference TRBV2 and TRBJ2-7 for the parts outside the CDR3, the full variable domain is EPEVTQTPSHQVTQMGQEVILRCVPISNHLYFYWYRQILGQKVEFLVSFYNNEISEKSEIFDDQFSVERPDGSNFTLKIRSTKLEDSAMYFCASSGRLEQYFGPGTRLTVT.

The chain joins TRBV27 to TRBJ2-5; D is possibly TRBD1 (6 bases). The CDR3 runs to 13 residues. Trimming stripped 0 bases from V and 4 bases from J, with 6 bases between. Germline CDR1 is MNHEY and CDR2 is SMNVEV (reference sequence). The CDR3 loop is CASSLSGGETQYF. DNA of the CDR3: TGTGCCAGCAGTTTATCAGGGGGAGAGACCCAGTACTTC.

The chain joins TRBV7-9 to TRBJ2-2; D not certain. The CDR3 extends over 14 amino acids. V was clipped by 1 base and J by 2 bases, with 5 bases between them. Germline CDR1 and CDR2: SEHNR and FQNEAQ (reference sequence). The CDR3 bases are TGTGCCAGCAGCTTAGACAGCAACACCGGGGAGCTGTTTTTT. Its translation is CASSLDSNTGELFF.

CDR3 amino acids: CASSVGGQGFNNEQFF. In DNA, the CDR3 is TGTGCCAGCAGCGTAGGGGGACAGGGGTTTAACAATGAGCAGTTCTTC. V is TRBV9 and J is TRBJ2-1, with TRBD1 identical over 10 bases. The ends lost 0 bases at V and 5 bases at J; junction bases unmatched: 5. The CDR3 totals 16 residues. Germline assignment: CDR1 SGDLS and CDR2 YYNGEE.

This clone was counted a single time. The chain employs TRBV7-2 and TRBJ2-5; D perhaps matches TRBD1 (6 bases). V lost 1 base and J lost 5, with 14 bases in between. Germline assignment: CDR1 SGHTA and CDR2 FQGNSA. This CDR3 region has 15 residues. The CDR3 region is CASSLVQGSWETQYF. CDR3 bases: TGTGCCAGCAGCTTAGTGCAGGGGAGCTGGGAGACCCAGTACTTC.

The CDR3: CATSRVGQPRGNQPQHF. CDR3 bases: TGTGCCACCAGCAGAGTCGGGCAGCCGCGGGGCAATCAGCCCCAGCATTTT. The V call is TRBV15, the J call TRBJ1-5; D gene uncertain. Germline V lookup: CDR1 LNHNV, CDR2 YYDKDF (reference sequence). The CDR3 consists of 17 residues. Trimming pared 1 base from V and 2 bases from J, leaving 15 bases between.

The chain uses TRBV5-1 and TRBJ2-7, with 12 bases matching TRBD2. The V and J ends lost 7 bases and 2 bases, in that order; junction bases with no gene match: 7. Germline assignment: CDR1 SGHRS and CDR2 YFSETQ. The CDR3 is made up of 15 amino acids. The CDR3 here is CASCMTSGRPYEQYF. CDR3 nucleotide sequence: TGCGCCAGCTGCATGACTAGCGGGAGACCCTACGAGCAGTACTTC. The variable domain in full, with the rest retrieved from reference TRBV5-1 and TRBJ2-7, is KAGVTQTPRYLIKTRGQQVTLSCSPISGHRSVSWYQQTPGQGLQFLFEYFSETQRNKGNFPGRFSGRQFSNSRSEMNVSTLELGDSALYLCASCMTSGRPYEQYFGPGTRLTVT.

This clone was detected once. The DNA for the CDR3 is TGCGCCAGGCAGGCGGGGGGCGGAAGCAATCAGCCCCAGCATTTT. It yields the protein CARQAGGGSNQPQHF. The chain has TRBV10-1 and TRBJ1-5; TRBD1 might be the D (6 bases). Germline values: CDR1 WNHNN, CDR2 SYGVQD (reference sequence). The CDR3 sequence is 15 residues long. V was clipped by 9 bases and J by 1 base, with 16 bases between them.

The chain has TRBV4-1 and TRBJ1-2; the D is unclear. Trimming shortened V by 2 bases and J by 7 bases, and 11 bases separated the two germline ends. This CDR3 is built from 13 residues. CDR1 MGHRA and CDR2 YSYEKL come from the germline V gene. The CDR3 protein is CASSQPWTSGYTF. The CDR3 region has the DNA TGCGCCAGCAGCCAACCGTGGACTTCTGGCTACACCTTC.

The DNA of the CDR3 is TGCGCCAGCAGCCAACCGGACAGGGTCACTGAAGCTTTCTTT. This sequence encodes CASSQPDRVTEAFF. The rearrangement joins TRBV4-1 to TRBJ1-1; 8 bases align to TRBD1. V was clipped by 2 bases and J by 4 bases; unmatched bases: 3. CDR3 length equals 14 residues. The germline V gene encodes CDR1 MGHRA and CDR2 YSYEKL.

The chain recombines TRBV11-2 with TRBJ1-2, with D perhaps TRBD1 (6 bases). V was trimmed by 4 bases and J by 2 bases, leaving 14 bases between them. Germline V gives CDR1 SGHAT, CDR2 FQNNGV. The CDR3 spans 15 residues. CDR3 in DNA: TGTGCCAGCAGCTATCCGGGACAAGGGAACTATGGCTACACCTTC. Residues: CASSYPGQGNYGYTF.

The chain has TRBV27 and TRBJ2-7; 12 bases map to TRBD2. The CDR3 is 18 amino acids. Germline trimming cut 2 bases from V and 0 bases from J; bases unmatched to any gene: 8. The V gene's germline CDR1 is MNHEY and CDR2 SMNVEV (reference sequence). The CDR3 DNA reads TGTGCCAGCAGTTTACACGGACTAGCGGGAACCTCCTCCTACGAGCAGTACTTC. Translating it yields CASSLHGLAGTSSYEQYF.

V is TRBV6-1 and J is TRBJ1-1; 9 bases line up with TRBD1. The ends lost 4 bases at V and 4 bases at J; junction bases unmatched: 4. Germline assignment: CDR1 MNHNS and CDR2 SASEGT. This CDR3 has 14 amino acids. This chain's CDR3 is CASSATGGITEAFF. CDR3 nucleotides: TGTGCCAGCAGTGCTACAGGGGGCATCACTGAAGCTTTCTTT.

This rearrangement joins TRBV11-3 to TRBJ2-2, with 8 bases matching TRBD2. CDR3 length: 15 residues. The ends lost 2 bases at V and 3 bases at J; junction bases unmatched: 2. The germline V gene encodes CDR1 SGHNT and CDR2 YENEEA. CDR3 region: CASSLRAGDTGELFF. CDR3 sequence (DNA): TGTGCCAGCAGCTTACGAGCGGGAGACACCGGGGAGCTGTTTTTT.